The present T cell receptor (beta chain) was sequenced within a study of low-dose radiotherapy and immunotherapy resistance in tumors. This clonotype was seen more than once but under ten times. Since a much larger clone is just one base distant, this may be a read error. Documented time point: before trial treatment. Looked up from germline, CDR1 is MNHEY and CDR2 is SVGEGT. This CDR3 region has 15 residues. Priming of first-strand cDNA relied on TRAV- and TRBV-specific primers (covering alpha and beta chains). Using a constant-region primer together with a V-primer adapter, TCRs were subjected to approximately 20 PCR cycles of amplification. TCRdb re-called the reads with MiXCR, one entry per CDR3 protein. The table records around 80,000 distinct CDR3 sequences, about 20% of them present only once.

The input for sequencing was PBMCs, taken before treatment. The J gene is TRBJ1-6, the V gene TRBV6-2 or TRBV6-3, with D possibly TRBD1 on 5 matching bases. This receptor was identified in a male donor with prostate cancer. CDR3 bases: TGTGCCTGCAGGGTTATGACCGGGAATAATTCACCCCTCCACTTT. Translating gives CACRVMTGNNSPLHF.